This TCR beta chain was sequenced for a study of cytomegalovirus exposure and HLA in healthy donors. Of note for this clone: Its antigen is as yet unknown.

General study points: Earlier findings revealed that most TCR beta V segments proved productive either about 87% or about 30% of the time.

Healthy bone marrow donors made up the donor group. This CDR3 is 14 amino acids long. The ends were cut back, 5 bases at V and 3 bases at J, with 11 bases in the middle. Germline values: CDR1 MDHEN, CDR2 SYDVKM. Primers: 60 Vbeta forward and 13 Jbeta reverse. Original processing notes: In a later analysis, the count reached roughly 80 million unique TCR beta chains, with about 10 million shared. The method was immunoSEQ multiplex PCR; TCRdb's version includes in-frame clones alone and lacks a portion of them. For V, J and clone size, that table is used; D and trimming come from the DNA. This sample has more than 110,000 clones; about four fifths occur once, and the top ten carry approximately 1.3%.

The clonotype comes from a male donor in good health and CMV-seropositive. Sequencing input: PBMCs. V gene TRBV28 combines with J gene TRBJ1-5; D not resolved. This chain's CDR3 is CASSPSGPNQPQHF. As DNA, the CDR3 is TGTGCCAGCAGTCCCTCAGGCCCCAATCAGCCCCAGCATTTT.